The 5 T cell receptor beta chains below were found in one sample sequenced in a study of blood T cell repertoires in COVID-19. Clones were sequenced by immunoSEQ multiplex PCR, and TCRdb holds only the in-frame ones, with some missing. The sample includes 300,000 to 400,000 clones, roughly 90% of them seen just once. The sample consisted of peripheral blood. These receptors came from a woman aged 25-40 years with COVID-19, enrolled during active disease.

This chain connects TRBV11-2 to TRBJ1-2, with D possibly matching TRBD1 (5 bases). Deletions cut 4 bases from V and 3 bases from J, with 15 bases between. From germline, CDR1 is SGHAT and CDR2 FQNNGV. This CDR3 spans 15 amino acids. The CDR3 loop reads CASSYDSLRDYGYTF. The CDR3 DNA follows: TGTGCCAGCAGCTACGACAGCTTAAGGGACTATGGCTACACCTTC.

This rearrangement joins TRBV11-3 to TRBJ2-1; 10 bases fit TRBD2. CDR3 length: 13 residues. Looked up from germline, CDR1 is SGHNT and CDR2 is YENEEA. The V and J ends lost 4 bases and 13 bases, in that order; junction bases with no gene match: 7. CDR3 protein: CASSSLAGALQFF. CDR3 DNA: TGTGCCAGCAGCTCCCTAGCGGGAGCCCTCCAGTTCTTC.

A remark on this clone: This sample includes further DNA sequences coding for the same CDR3. The chain couples TRBV6-2 or TRBV6-3 to TRBJ1-5; 7 bases fit TRBD1. Germline V gives CDR1 MNHEY, CDR2 SVGEGT. This CDR3 contains 14 residues. J was trimmed by 6 bases and V by 4 bases; bases with no gene match: 6. The CDR3 loop reads CASSFDREIQPQHF. As DNA, the CDR3 is TGTGCCAGCAGTTTCGACAGGGAAATTCAGCCCCAGCATTTT.

This clone was recorded a few times. The J gene is TRBJ2-5, the V gene TRBV6-5; TRBD2 matches at 7 bases. V lost 4 bases and J lost 5; bases outside the gene matches: 4. The germline CDR1 and CDR2 sequences are MNHEY and SVGAGI. The CDR3 is 13 amino acids. The CDR3 coding sequence is TGTGCCAGCAGTTCTTGGGGGGGGGAGACCCAGTACTTC. Protein product: CASSSWGGETQYF.

Comment on this clone: The junction differs from germline at one of its ends, possibly a read error. The chain is built from TRBV29-1 and TRBJ1-5; no reliable D call. The CDR3 spans 13 residues. Germline assignment: CDR1 SQVTM and CDR2 ANQGSEA. The CDR3 sequence is CSVQDGGGGPQHF. CDR3 nucleotides: TGCAGCGTTCAAGACGGAGGAGGAGGGCCCCAGCATTTT.